This TCR beta chain derives from a study of CD8 T cells in ankylosing spondylitis. Via MiXCR, TCRdb re-called the 5' RACE reads, giving one row per CDR3 protein. The sample has some 840,000 distinct CDR3 sequences; roughly 12% are singletons. The study's findings and limits: Researchers reportedly found disease-linked clones significantly enriched in matched ankylosing spondylitis synovial fluid. Several highly homologous variants formed a TCR beta motif that appeared characteristic of ankylosing spondylitis blood.

This clonotype was recorded many times. Its antigen is not known. From germline, CDR1 is SGHTA and CDR2 FQGNSA. Between the trimmed V and J ends, which lost 4 bases and 4 bases, there was a span of 2 bases. This CDR3 is 11 amino acids long. The sample comprised blood, either unsorted or a sorted T cell fraction (not recorded which). The clonotype originates from a male donor with ankylosing spondylitis. The genes are TRBV7-2 and TRBJ2-1; D unclear. Here the CDR3 DNA reads TGTGCCAGCAGCTGGTACAATGAGCAGTTCTTC. The encoded protein is CASSWYNEQFF.